One sample yielded the 6 T cell receptor beta chains listed below, sequenced in a study of shared clonotypes between healthy human individuals. Terminally differentiated effector memory CD45RA+ cells were excluded by CCR7 positive selection of CD45RO-negative cells. TCRdb's table, derived via immunoSEQ multiplex PCR, lists solely in-frame clones and lacks some. The table includes nearly 2 million clones, 85% to 95% detected once. Sequenced: naive CD8+ T cells sorted from blood. These receptors came from a man aged 18 to 29 in good health.

A remark on this clone: This sample also contains other DNA sequences that code for the same CDR3. V usage is TRBV9 and J usage is TRBJ1-4, with TRBD1 matching 10 bases. J gave up 4 bases and V 3 bases, and 0 bases lay outside the gene matches. Germline-derived CDR1 and CDR2 are SGDLS and YYNGEE. The length of the CDR3 is 14 residues. The CDR3 is CASSGTGGNEKLFF. The CDR3 DNA follows: TGTGCCAGCAGCGGGACAGGGGGTAATGAAAAACTGTTTTTT.

The chain combines TRBV4-3 with TRBJ2-3, with D unresolved. Germline lookup yields CDR1 LGHNA and CDR2 YSLEER. The CDR3 consists of 14 residues. Trimming removed 0 bases from V and 4 bases from J, with 8 bases in between. The CDR3 DNA sequence: TGCGCCAGCAGCCAAGATGGGGTGGCAGATACGCAGTATTTT. Translation gives CASSQDGVADTQYF.

The CDR3 nucleotides read TGTGCCAGCAGCCACGGGAGGGACGAGCAGTACTTC. It is translated as CASSHGRDEQYF. This chain connects TRBV7-9 to TRBJ2-7; 8 bases fit TRBD2. Trimming removed 5 bases from V and 5 bases from J; junction bases left unmatched: 2. Looked up from germline, CDR1 is SEHNR and CDR2 is FQNEAQ (reference sequence). The CDR3 runs 12 residues.

The chain has TRBV10-3 and TRBJ1-3; D gene unclear. Germline CDR1 reads ENHRY; CDR2 reads SYGVKD. V gave up 3 bases and J gave up 0 bases, with 18 bases separating them. The CDR3 is 18 residues long. The CDR3 DNA is TGTGCCATCAGTGATTCAAGAGAGGCCGATTCCTCTGGAAACACCATATATTTT. Translating it yields CAISDSREADSSGNTIYF.

V is TRBV29-1 and J is TRBJ2-7; D unclear. V gave up 6 bases and J gave up 2 bases, with 8 bases separating them. The CDR3 has 11 residues. The germline V gene has CDR1 SQVTM and CDR2 ANQGSEA. CDR3: CSVRETYEQYF. The CDR3 nucleotides read TGCAGCGTAAGGGAAACCTACGAGCAGTACTTC.

Of note for this clone: Distinct nucleotide sequences in the sample also encode this CDR3. V and J are TRBV5-6 and TRBJ1-1; 8 bases are shared with TRBD1. CDR1 and CDR2 from the germline V gene are SGHDT and YYEEEE. CDR3 length equals 12 residues. V lost 4 bases to trimming and J lost 6 bases; unmatched junction nucleotides: 2. The CDR3 loop reads CASSLGQAEAFF. The CDR3 coding sequence is TGTGCCAGCAGCCTGGGACAGGCTGAAGCTTTCTTT.